Given below is one TCR beta chain in context. Its antigen is not known. Full-length variable regions came from constant-region reverse primers plus semi-nested Nested Universal Primer A PCR. TCRdb used MiXCR to reprocess the 5' RACE reads, holding one entry per CDR3 protein. Of 30,000 or so distinct CDR3 sequences listed, roughly 24% are singletons. Per germline, CDR1 MGHRA and CDR2 YSYEKL. This CDR3 has 16 amino acids. Trimming cost V 1 base and J 2 bases; bases outside gene matches: 4. Study observations and caveats: Whole repertoires were not studied in the larger cohort, only one V-J beta rearrangement. Tumor-infiltrating Treg TCR alpha and beta sequences overlapped most with tumor naive CD4+ T cells, then blood naive.

The chain employs TRBV4-1 and TRBJ2-1; 8 bases are a match to TRBD2. This sequence originates from a female donor with breast cancer. Material for sequencing was memory CD4+ T cells sorted from blood. Subset: memory CD4+ T cells, CD4+CD45RO+CD25-. The CDR3: CASSQAAGGAYNEQFF. DNA of the CDR3: TGCGCCAGCAGCCAAGCGGCGGGGGGCGCCTACAATGAGCAGTTCTTC.